This record covers a single T cell receptor beta chain. This specimen comes from a study of CD8+ T cells in alopecia areata. Peripheral blood and lesional scalp punch biopsies were taken from alopecia areata patients. Sorting of CD4+ and CD8+ T cells was performed on PBMCs. Germline V lookup: CDR1 SQVTM, CDR2 ANQGSEA. The CDR3 has 13 amino acids. V was pared by 2 bases and J by 2 bases, with 0 bases of the junction left unmatched. Extracted from the samples, RNA was reverse transcribed into cDNA to serve as the sequencing template. TCRdb's table, derived via immunoSEQ multiplex PCR, lists solely in-frame clones and lacks some. The repertoire holds around 120,000 clones, with about 50% as singletons.

The rearrangement joins TRBV29-1 to TRBJ2-1; TRBD1 aligns across 7 bases. This TCR derives from a human donor with alopecia areata. Sequencing used NKG2D-low CD8+ T cells sorted from blood. CDR3 loop: CSVEQGAYNEQFF. The CDR3 coding sequence is TGCAGCGTTGAACAGGGGGCCTACAATGAGCAGTTCTTC.